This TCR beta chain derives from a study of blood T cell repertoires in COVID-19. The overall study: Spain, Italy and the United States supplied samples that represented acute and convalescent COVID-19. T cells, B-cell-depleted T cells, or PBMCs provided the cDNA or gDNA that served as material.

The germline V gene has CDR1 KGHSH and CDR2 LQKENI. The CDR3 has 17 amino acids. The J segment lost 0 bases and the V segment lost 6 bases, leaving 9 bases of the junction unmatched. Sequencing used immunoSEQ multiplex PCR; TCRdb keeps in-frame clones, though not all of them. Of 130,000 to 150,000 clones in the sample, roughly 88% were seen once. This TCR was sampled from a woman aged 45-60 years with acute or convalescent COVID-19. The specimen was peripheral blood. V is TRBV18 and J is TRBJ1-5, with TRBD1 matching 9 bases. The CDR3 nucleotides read TGTGCCAGCTCGTCACAGGGGGCTGACTTTAGCAATCAGCCCCAGCATTTT. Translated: CASSSQGADFSNQPQHF.